One sample yielded the 29 T cell receptor beta chains listed below, sequenced in a study of cytomegalovirus exposure and HLA in healthy donors. 60 Vbeta and 13 Jbeta primers were used in PCR. Generated by immunoSEQ multiplex PCR, the TCRdb table keeps only in-frame clones and is missing some. This table has some 130,000 clones, roughly 79% appearing once. Input material: PBMCs. Every receptor here comes from a man aged 18 to 30 in good health and CMV-seronegative.

This clone was seen only once. The chain recombines TRBV2 with TRBJ2-7, with D possibly being TRBD2 (5 bases). Trimming took 7 bases from V and 3 from J, leaving 22 bases between them. This CDR3 has 16 residues. The germline gives CDR1 SNHLY, CDR2 FYNNEI. CDR3 loop: CASTEEEIGLRYEQYF. In nucleotides, the CDR3 is TGTGCCAGCACCGAGGAGGAGATTGGGCTCCGCTACGAGCAGTACTTC.

The sample holds a few counts of this clone. The J gene is TRBJ1-3, the V gene TRBV29-1; 7 bases agree with TRBD1. This CDR3 is built from 14 residues. Germline V gene lookup returns CDR1 SQVTM and CDR2 ANQGSEA. V lost 3 bases and J lost 7; bases outside the gene matches: 9. CDR3 in DNA: TGCAGCGTTGAGATTGACAGGGAGCCGAACACCATATATTTT. Residues: CSVEIDREPNTIYF.

The CDR3 region is CASTPGRASNYGYTF. The CDR3, as DNA: TGTGCCAGTACCCCCGGCAGGGCTTCTAACTATGGCTACACCTTC. V and J are TRBV19 and TRBJ1-2; the D gene is possibly TRBD1 (5 bases). Germline V gives CDR1 LNHDA, CDR2 SQIVND (reference sequence). This CDR3 is built from 15 residues. The V end lost 7 bases, the J end lost 0 bases, and 15 bases lay between the germline ends.

The chain couples TRBV7-9 to TRBJ1-6, with D possibly being TRBD1 (6 bases). The CDR3 contains 19 residues. V lost 0 bases, J lost 1 base, and 16 bases lay in between. Germline CDR1 and CDR2: SEHNR and FQNEAQ (reference sequence). The DNA of the CDR3 is TGTGCCAGCAGCTTAGCCCTAGGAGGCAGGGGATCCTATAATTCACCCCTCCACTTT. It translates to CASSLALGGRGSYNSPLHF.

The chain recombines TRBV29-1 with TRBJ2-5, with D maybe TRBD2 (6 bases). CDR1 SQVTM and CDR2 ANQGSEA come from the germline V gene. The V end was cut by 3 bases, the J end by 2 bases, with 7 bases between. This CDR3 spans 12 amino acids. The CDR3 sequence is CSVEGLQETQYF. The CDR3 DNA reads TGCAGCGTTGAGGGACTTCAAGAGACCCAGTACTTC.

The V call is TRBV10-3, the J call TRBJ2-7, with 12 nucleotides matching TRBD1. Germline CDR1 ENHRY, CDR2 SYGVKD. V was clipped by 4 bases and J by 5 bases; unmatched bases: 9. The CDR3 has 16 amino acids. The chain's CDR3 is CAISVRTGTGGHEQYF. CDR3 in DNA: TGTGCCATCAGTGTTCGGACCGGGACAGGGGGCCACGAGCAGTACTTC.

This sequence joins TRBV2 and TRBJ2-5; D is possibly TRBD2 (5 bases). The CDR3 sequence is 13 residues long. CDR1 and CDR2 (germline): SNHLY, FYNNEI. Trimming took 5 bases from V and 4 from J, leaving 11 bases between them. CDR3 coding DNA: TGTGCCAGCAGTCAAGGACTCGGAGAGACCCAGTACTTC. Its protein product is CASSQGLGETQYF. The full variable domain, with the rest looked up from reference TRBV2 and TRBJ2-5, is EPEVTQTPSHQVTQMGQEVILRCVPISNHLYFYWYRQILGQKVEFLVSFYNNEISEKSEIFDDQFSVERPDGSNFTLKIRSTKLEDSAMYFCASSQGLGETQYFGPGTRLLVL.

This clone was found a few times. V and J are TRBV5-6 and TRBJ1-5, with a weak D call TRBD1 (6 bases). V lost 0 bases, J lost 7 bases, and 14 bases lay in between. Per the germline V gene, CDR1 is SGHDT and CDR2 is YYEEEE. The length of the CDR3 is 15 residues. The CDR3: CASSLGLQGGQPQHF. DNA of the CDR3: TGTGCCAGCAGCTTGGGGCTGCAAGGGGGACAGCCCCAGCATTTT.

In DNA form, the CDR3 reads TGCAGCGTTGCTACCCCAGGGGGCGGGGTGGCCGGGGAGCTGTTTTTT. Amino acid sequence: CSVATPGGGVAGELFF. This chain joins TRBV29-1 and TRBJ2-2; 8 nucleotides agree with TRBD1. J was trimmed by 6 bases and V by 4 bases; bases with no gene match: 13. This CDR3 is 16 amino acids long. Germline V lookup: CDR1 SQVTM, CDR2 ANQGSEA.

The chain has TRBV6-1 and TRBJ1-1; 7 bases fit TRBD1. The CDR3 extends over 15 amino acids. Germline CDR1 is MNHNS and CDR2 is SASEGT. The V segment lost 5 bases and the J segment 0 bases; nucleotides outside the gene matches: 6. The CDR3, as DNA: TGTGCCAGCAGTCCCCGGACAGGCTTGAACACTGAAGCTTTCTTT. This translates into CASSPRTGLNTEAFF.

The rearrangement uses TRBV18 and TRBJ1-3, with D possibly matching TRBD1 (6 bases). CDR3 length equals 14 residues. The germline V and J ends were trimmed by 4 bases and 3 bases, with 10 bases remaining between them. Germline values: CDR1 KGHSH, CDR2 LQKENI. Here the CDR3 reads CASSQTGFGNTIYF. The CDR3 nucleotides read TGTGCCAGCTCACAGACAGGTTTTGGAAACACCATATATTTT.

This clone came up once. V is TRBV9 and J is TRBJ2-3; no clear D gene. Trimming shortened V by 0 bases and J by 4 bases, and 12 bases separated the two germline ends. Germline assignment: CDR1 SGDLS and CDR2 YYNGEE. The CDR3 covers 15 residues. The CDR3 loop is CASSVVAVYADTQYF. For the CDR3, the DNA is TGTGCCAGCAGCGTAGTGGCAGTGTACGCAGATACGCAGTATTTT.

The chain couples TRBV7-8 to TRBJ1-1; D is perhaps TRBD1 (5 bases). V was cut by 5 bases and J by 3 bases, with 16 bases left in between. The CDR3 has 15 amino acids. CDR1 is SGHVS, CDR2 FQNEAQ, per germline. The CDR3 protein is CASSREGLPYTEAFF. DNA of the CDR3: TGTGCCAGCAGCCGTGAGGGACTTCCCTACACTGAAGCTTTCTTT.

This chain connects TRBV7-6 to TRBJ2-1, with 7 nucleotides matching TRBD2. CDR1 is SGHVS, CDR2 FNYEAQ, per germline. The CDR3 covers 15 residues. Unmatched junction bases numbered 8, after V lost 1 base and J lost 8 bases. CDR3 DNA: TGTGCCAGCAGCTTAGGCAGGCAGGGAGGGGATGAGCAGTTCTTC. It specifies CASSLGRQGGDEQFF.

The gene calls are TRBV18 and TRBJ1-2; 9 bases line up with TRBD1. Germline-derived CDR1 and CDR2 are KGHSH and LQKENI. The CDR3 runs 15 residues. The J segment lost 9 bases and the V segment lost 0 bases, leaving 8 bases of the junction unmatched. The DNA for the CDR3 is TGTGCCAGCTCACCACCGGACAGGGGTTACGACCGCTACACCTTC. Its translation: CASSPPDRGYDRYTF.

The rearrangement links TRBV5-1 to TRBJ1-1; 7 positions match TRBD1. CDR3 length: 14 amino acids. Germline loops: CDR1 SGHRS, CDR2 YFSETQ. V was pared by 5 bases and J by 2 bases, with 6 bases of the junction left unmatched. The CDR3 coding sequence is TGCGCCAGCAGAGCCGGGACAGCAAACACTGAAGCTTTCTTT. It translates to CASRAGTANTEAFF.

This chain joins TRBV9 and TRBJ2-3; 12 bases match TRBD2. Germline V CDR1 and CDR2: SGDLS, YYNGEE. Germline trimming cut 2 bases from V and 2 bases from J; bases unmatched to any gene: 3. The CDR3 sequence is 16 residues long. CDR3: CASSVTSGGSTDTQYF. The DNA of the CDR3 is TGTGCCAGCAGCGTGACTAGCGGGGGCTCCACAGATACGCAGTATTTT.

V usage is TRBV5-4 and J usage is TRBJ1-4; perhaps TRBD1 as D (6 bases). The CDR3 loop spans 15 amino acids. Germline V gene data show CDR1 as SGHNT and CDR2 as YYREEE (reference sequence). Between the trimmed V and J ends, which lost 3 bases and 7 bases, there was a span of 16 bases. The CDR3: CASSSGTLPFEKLFF. CDR3 coding DNA: TGTGCCAGCAGCTCCGGGACACTCCCCTTTGAAAAACTGTTTTTT. The full variable domain, rest sourced from reference TRBV5-4 and TRBJ1-4, is ETGVTQSPTHLIKTRGQQVTLRCSSQSGHNTVSWYQQALGQGPQFIFQYYREEENGRGNFPPRFSGLQFPNYSSELNVNALELDDSALYLCASSSGTLPFEKLFFGSGTQLSVL.

The CDR3 reads CASSGTGTGDSTEAFF. The CDR3 coding sequence is TGTGCCAGCAGCGGAACCGGGACAGGGGATAGCACTGAAGCTTTCTTT. V gene TRBV5-4 combines with J gene TRBJ1-1, with TRBD1 matching over 10 bases. The CDR3 is 16 residues long. Losses at the gene ends were 4 bases for V and 4 bases for J; bases not matched to a gene: 10. Germline assignment: CDR1 SGHNT and CDR2 YYREEE (reference sequence).

The V call is TRBV9, the J call TRBJ1-3; D is ambiguous. This CDR3 is 13 amino acids long. V was cut by 5 bases and J by 0 bases, with 6 bases left in between. In germline, CDR1 is SGDLS, CDR2 YYNGEE. The CDR3 is CASRSHSGNTIYF. CDR3 DNA: TGTGCCAGCAGGAGTCACTCTGGAAACACCATATATTTT.

The rearrangement uses TRBV7-9 and TRBJ1-1; possibly TRBD1 for D (5 bases). V was pared by 5 bases and J by 2 bases, with 12 bases between. CDR1 and CDR2 (germline): SEHNR, FQNEAQ (reference sequence). This CDR3 comprises 14 residues. CDR3 residues: CASSRPTANTEAFF. CDR3 nucleotide sequence: TGTGCCAGCAGCCGACCGACAGCTAACACTGAAGCTTTCTTT. The variable domain in full, completed from reference TRBV7-9 and TRBJ1-1, reads DTGVSQNPRHKITKRGQNVTFRCDPISEHNRLYWYRQTLGQGPEFLTYFQNEAQLEKSRLLSDRFSAERPKGSFSTLEIQRTEQGDSAMYLCASSRPTANTEAFFGQGTRLTVV.

This clone occurred a few times. The chain uses TRBV6-5 and TRBJ1-1, with D unclear. The V gene lost 4 bases and the J gene lost 4 bases, with 13 bases spanning the gap. CDR1 and CDR2 from the germline V gene are MNHEY and SVGAGI. This CDR3 is 14 amino acids long. For the CDR3, the DNA is TGTGCCAGCAGTTCCTCTGGGAGGAGCACTGAAGCTTTCTTT. It encodes CASSSSGRSTEAFF.

This chain joins TRBV11-2 and TRBJ1-1; tentatively, D is TRBD1 (6 bases). From germline, CDR1 is SGHAT and CDR2 FQNNGV. Trimming left V 1 base short and J 4 bases short, with 13 bases between. The CDR3 has 15 amino acids. The CDR3 sequence: CASSLAVTRGTEAFF. The CDR3 bases are TGTGCCAGCAGCTTAGCAGTGACCAGGGGCACTGAAGCTTTCTTT.

This clone was detected a few times. The chain uses TRBV6-1 and TRBJ2-7, with D possibly matching TRBD2 (6 bases). CDR3 length equals 15 residues. Germline CDR1 reads MNHNS; CDR2 reads SASEGT. Trimming shortened V by 4 bases and J by 4 bases, and 17 bases separated the two germline ends. CDR3 nucleotide sequence: TGTGCCAGCAGTGTTTCCCCTTCGCGGGAATACGAGCAGTACTTC. This codes for CASSVSPSREYEQYF.

The V gene is TRBV6-5, the J gene TRBJ1-5; no firm D call. The CDR3 sequence is 14 residues long. The V gene's germline CDR1 is MNHEY and CDR2 SVGAGI. V shed 5 bases and J shed 4 bases, with 12 bases lying between them. The CDR3 DNA is TGTGCCAGCAGTGCGTGGCAGACAAATCAGCCCCAGCATTTT. It translates to CASSAWQTNQPQHF.

This chain links TRBV11-2 with TRBJ2-2; D gene ambiguous. The CDR3 has 13 amino acids. V lost 2 bases, J lost 5 bases, and 6 bases lay in between. Germline V gene sequence: CDR1 SGHAT, CDR2 FQNNGV. The CDR3 DNA reads TGTGCCAGCAGCTTATACGGGACCGGGGAGCTGTTTTTT. This codes for CASSLYGTGELFF.

The V call is TRBV9, the J call TRBJ1-6, with D uncertain. V shed 0 bases and J shed 7 bases, with 17 bases lying between them. The CDR3 totals 17 residues. CDR1 and CDR2 (germline): SGDLS, YYNGEE. DNA of the CDR3: TGTGCCAGCAGCGTAGGAGGGAGCCAGACGGGGAATTCACCCCTCCACTTT. Protein product: CASSVGGSQTGNSPLHF.

The rearrangement uses TRBV10-3 and TRBJ2-2; TRBD1 matches 10 bases. V lost 8 bases and J lost 7; bases outside the gene matches: 10. Germline V gene sequence: CDR1 ENHRY, CDR2 SYGVKD. The CDR3 loop spans 15 amino acids. The CDR3 is CAIADGTGVIGELFF. CDR3 DNA: TGTGCCATCGCCGACGGGACAGGGGTGATCGGGGAGCTGTTTTTT.

The J gene is TRBJ2-2, the V gene TRBV11-2, with 7 bases aligning to TRBD1. After removal of 5 bases from V and 1 base from J, the junction contained 4 bases not matched to a gene. Germline CDR1 is SGHAT and CDR2 is FQNNGV. The CDR3 runs to 15 residues. The CDR3 nucleotides are TGTGCCAGCAGCGTGGGACAGCTGAACACCGGGGAGCTGTTTTTT. Translated: CASSVGQLNTGELFF.